These T cell receptor beta chains were read from a single sample in a study of blood T cell repertoires in COVID-19. Profiling relied on immunoSEQ multiplex PCR, and the TCRdb table lists in-frame clones only, not all of them. Of around 340,000 clones listed, more than 70% are singletons. Sequences were obtained from PBMCs or T cells enriched from blood (not recorded which). The receptors derive from a woman aged 30 to 39 who had been exposed to COVID-19. The CDR3 runs from the conserved cysteine through the conserved F or W. D genes are given only for firm matches. For some rows the clone size is stated as once, few or many, or as a class when expanded; others skip it.

>TRBD1|NA|TRBV12-5|TRBJ2-1
TGTGCTAGTGGTTGGACAGGGGGCGGGAATGAGCAGTTCTTC
CASGWTGGGNEQFF
>NA|few|TRBV2|TRBJ1-4
TGTGCCAGCAGCGATACCACCCGACTTGCAACTAATGAAAAACTGTTTTTT
CASSDTTRLATNEKLFF
>TRBD1|NA|TRBV4-1|TRBJ1-2
TGCGCCAGCAGCGTAGACAGGGCCAACTATGGCTACACCTTC
CASSVDRANYGYTF
>NA|few|TRBV5-1|TRBJ1-2
TGCGCCAGCAGCTTGCAACAGAACTATGGCTACACCTTC
CASSLQQNYGYTF
>NA|once|TRBV7-9|TRBJ2-3
TGTGCCAGCAGCTTAGTACGGGACTCGGGAGTCCAGTATTTT
CASSLVRDSGVQYF
>NA|NA|TRBV7-2|TRBJ2-3
TGTGCCAGCAGCTTAGGGGTAGCGGTGGGGCCAGATACGCAGTATTTT
CASSLGVAVGPDTQYF
>TRBD2|NA|TRBV4-2|TRBJ2-7
TGTGCCAGCAGCCAAGACCGGCGGGAGGCCCGCTACGAGCAGTACTTC
CASSQDRREARYEQYF
>NA|NA|TRBV25-1|TRBJ1-1
TGTGCCAGCAGTGAACCCAGGGGCCTCAACACTGAAGCTTTCTTT
CASSEPRGLNTEAFF
>NA|NA|TRBV29-1|TRBJ2-7
TGCAGCGTTGCGCGGCGGGACAGAGCCTACGAGCAGTACTTC
CSVARRDRAYEQYF
>NA|NA|TRBV6-5|TRBJ2-7
TGTGCCAGCAGTTATTCCTTGGAGAAACTATCCTACGAGCAGTACTTC
CASSYSLEKLSYEQYF
>TRBD1|once|TRBV7-8|TRBJ1-2
TGTGCCAGCACCTCGTCCCGCCAGGGGGCATTCTCTTTGTATGGCTACACCTTC
CASTSSRQGAFSLYGYTF
>NA|NA|TRBV27|TRBJ1-2
TGTGCCAGCGGCACCCTTAACTATGGCTACACCTTC
CASGTLNYGYTF
>TRBD1|NA|TRBV19|TRBJ2-7
TGTGCCAGTAGTAAAAGACAGGGGGTCATCAACTACGAGCAGTACTTC
CASSKRQGVINYEQYF
>TRBD2|NA|TRBV15|TRBJ2-7
TGTGCCACCAGCAGAGACCGTGAGACTAGCGGTACCTACGAGCAGTACTTC
CATSRDRETSGTYEQYF